By share of the sample, the clone carrying this TCR beta chain is medium-sized. This record comes from a study of tumor-infiltrating lymphocytes in oesophageal squamous cell carcinoma. TCRdb re-derived calls from the PCR reads in MiXCR, one entry per CDR3 protein. The table has just under 20,000 distinct CDR3 sequences, 40% to 50% seen once. The germline V gene encodes CDR1 MNHNS and CDR2 SASEGT. J gave up 5 bases and V 3 bases, and 9 bases lay outside the gene matches. The CDR3 length is 15 residues. The sequencing sample was made of esophageal tumor tissue. This sequence originates from a male donor with esophageal squamous cell carcinoma. The chain combines TRBV6-1 with TRBJ2-5; 7 bases match TRBD2. In DNA form, the CDR3 reads TGTGCCAGCAGTGACCCCTGGGGGGGGAAGGAGACCCAGTACTTC. Translating gives CASSDPWGGKETQYF.